This note documents a single T cell receptor beta chain sequence. From germline, CDR1 is SGDLS and CDR2 YYNGEE. V gave up 3 bases and J gave up 0 bases, with 21 bases separating them. The CDR3 runs 18 residues. Assay used: immunoSEQ multiplex PCR; TCRdb lists only in-frame clones, some missing. In the table there are about 370,000 clones, around 89% of which are singletons. This sample stems from a study of blood T cell repertoires in COVID-19. The wider study: COVID-19 samples from acute and convalescent phases originated in the United States, Italy and Spain. Sample material is recorded as cDNA or gDNA derived from T cells, B-cell-depleted T cells, or PBMCs.

The sequence derives from a young man who had recovered from COVID-19. Sequenced: PBMCs or T cells enriched from blood (not recorded which). The chain employs TRBV9 and TRBJ1-1, with a weak D call TRBD1 (6 bases). CDR3 region: CASSDPLTGIGMNTEAFF. CDR3 coding DNA: TGTGCCAGCAGCGACCCCTTAACAGGGATCGGAATGAACACTGAAGCTTTCTTT.